Shown below are 20 T cell receptor beta chains from a single sample sequenced in a study of blood T cell repertoires in COVID-19. Assay used: immunoSEQ multiplex PCR; TCRdb lists only in-frame clones, some missing. Of around 190,000 clones in the sample, 88% are singletons; the top ten hold 1.5% to 2%. Sequencing used peripheral blood. These receptor sequences come from a man aged 18 to 30 with active or convalescent COVID-19.

The chain combines TRBV19 with TRBJ1-6, with a weak D call TRBD1 (6 bases). Germline V gene lookup returns CDR1 LNHDA and CDR2 SQIVND (reference sequence). CDR3 length: 17 residues. The V end was cut by 1 base, the J end by 4 bases, with 14 bases between. For the CDR3, the DNA is TGTGCCAGTAGTATAGCCCGGAGACAGGTTTATAATTCACCCCTCCACTTT. It specifies CASSIARRQVYNSPLHF.

The V call is TRBV18, the J call TRBJ2-7; D ambiguous. CDR1 and CDR2 (germline): KGHSH, LQKENI. This CDR3 spans 13 amino acids. The V and J ends lost 1 base and 1 base respectively, with 5 bases between them. CDR3 DNA: TGTGCCAGCTCACCACGGCAGTCCTACGAGCAGTACTTC. This gives the protein CASSPRQSYEQYF.

The V gene is TRBV30, the J gene TRBJ1-1, with TRBD1 as a possible D gene (6 bases). The CDR3 length is 12 residues. Trimming left V 0 bases short and J 8 bases short, with 10 bases between. The germline gives CDR1 GTSNPN, CDR2 SVGIG (reference sequence). Here the CDR3 reads CAWSVHRAEAFF. CDR3 in DNA: TGTGCCTGGAGTGTACACAGGGCGGAAGCTTTCTTT.

The V gene is TRBV5-1, the J gene TRBJ2-3, with 10 bases that match TRBD1. Germline-derived CDR1 and CDR2 are SGHRS and YFSETQ. Trimming at V came to 5 bases and at J to 3 bases, leaving 6 bases not matched to a gene. CDR3 length: 15 residues. DNA of the CDR3: TGCGCCAGCAGACCCGGGACAGGGGTTACAGATACGCAGTATTTT. Translation gives CASRPGTGVTDTQYF.

The V gene is TRBV5-8, the J gene TRBJ1-2, with D unclear. Germline-derived CDR1 and CDR2 are SGHTS and YDEGEE. The CDR3 consists of 15 residues. The V gene lost 5 bases and the J gene lost 5 bases, with 19 bases spanning the gap. The CDR3 loop reads CASRRASTQAYGYTF. In DNA form, the CDR3 reads TGTGCCAGCAGGCGGGCGTCTACTCAGGCTTATGGCTACACCTTC.

This chain connects TRBV5-1 to TRBJ2-7, with unresolved D. This CDR3 is built from 15 residues. CDR1 and CDR2 from the germline V gene are SGHRS and YFSETQ. The germline V and J ends were trimmed by 5 bases and 0 bases, with 15 bases remaining between them. The CDR3 reads CASSRAGTRSYEQYF. The CDR3 DNA reads TGCGCCAGCAGTCGTGCAGGAACCCGCTCCTACGAGCAGTACTTC.

The genes are TRBV3-1 (or the pseudogene TRBV3-2) and TRBJ1-2, with 9 bases that match TRBD1. V gave up 4 bases and J gave up 3 bases; unmatched junction bases: 6. CDR3 length: 15 amino acids. CDR1 LGHDT and CDR2 YNNKEL come from the germline V gene (reference sequence). The CDR3 loop is CASSRGQGNYYGYTF. The CDR3 DNA is TGTGCCAGCAGCCGCGGACAGGGGAACTACTATGGCTACACCTTC.

This chain uses TRBV5-6 with TRBJ1-2; weak D call: TRBD1 (6 bases). With 7 bases removed from V and 2 bases from J, the gap between germline ends came to 21 bases. The V gene's germline CDR1 is SGHDT and CDR2 YYEEEE. This CDR3 contains 16 residues. The CDR3 DNA is TGTGCCAGCTCCCCCCAGGGGAGTTTGTGGAACTATGGCTACACCTTC. It yields the protein CASSPQGSLWNYGYTF. The whole variable domain, filled in from reference TRBV5-6 and TRBJ1-2, reads DAGVTQSPTHLIKTRGQQVTLRCSPKSGHDTVSWYQQALGQGPQFIFQYYEEEERQRGNFPDRFSGHQFPNYSSELNVNALLLGDSALYLCASSPQGSLWNYGYTFGSGTRLTVV.

This rearrangement joins TRBV30 to TRBJ1-1, with 7 bases that match TRBD1. V dropped 5 bases and J dropped 6; count of bases not matched to a gene: 12. The CDR3 extends over 14 amino acids. The germline CDR1 and CDR2 sequences are GTSNPN and SVGIG (reference sequence). In DNA form, the CDR3 reads TGTGCCTGGGGGCTAAAGGGGGCGCGGGCTGAAGCTTTCTTT. Protein: CAWGLKGARAEAFF. The whole variable domain, remainder taken from reference TRBV30 and TRBJ1-1, is SQTIHQWPATLVQPVGSPLSLECTVEGTSNPNLYWYRQAAGRGLQLLFYSVGIGQISSEVPQNLSASRPQDRQFILSSKKLLLSDSGFYLCAWGLKGARAEAFFGQGTRLTVV.

The rearrangement links TRBV11-3 to TRBJ2-3; the D is unclear. V lost 0 bases and J lost 0, with 4 bases in between. The CDR3 extends over 14 amino acids. Looked up from germline, CDR1 is SGHNT and CDR2 is YENEEA. The CDR3 protein is CASSLDRSTDTQYF. The CDR3, as DNA: TGTGCCAGCAGCTTAGACAGGAGCACAGATACGCAGTATTTT. The full variable domain, its missing parts supplied by reference TRBV11-3 and TRBJ2-3, is EAGVVQSPRYKIIEKKQPVAFWCNPISGHNTLYWYLQNLGQGPELLIRYENEEAVDDSQLPKDRFSAERLKGVDSTLKIQPAELGDSAVYLCASSLDRSTDTQYFGPGTRLTVL.

The rearrangement joins TRBV7-2 to TRBJ2-2, with 8 bases lining up with TRBD2. CDR1 and CDR2 from the germline V gene are SGHTA and FQGNSA. CDR3 length: 16 amino acids. Losses at the gene ends were 5 bases for V and 4 bases for J; bases not matched to a gene: 9. CDR3 amino acids: CASSLWTSSATGELFF. CDR3 DNA sequence: TGTGCCAGCAGCCTATGGACTAGCTCGGCCACCGGGGAGCTGTTTTTT.

CDR3 sequence reads: CASSQVWASGGYYEQYF. The DNA of the CDR3 is TGTGCCAGCAGCCAAGTTTGGGCTAGCGGGGGGTACTACGAGCAGTACTTC. The chain employs TRBV3-1 (or the pseudogene TRBV3-2) and TRBJ2-7, with TRBD2 matching over 11 bases. The CDR3 is 17 amino acids. The germline V gene has CDR1 LGHDT and CDR2 YNNKEL (reference sequence). Trimming took 1 base from V and 3 from J; bases not matched to a gene: 8.

The V gene is TRBV18, the J gene TRBJ1-4, with 8 bases matching TRBD1. Germline-derived CDR1 and CDR2 are KGHSH and LQKENI. The CDR3 consists of 17 residues. V was pared by 3 bases and J by 7 bases, with 13 bases of the junction left unmatched. DNA for the CDR3: TGTGCCAGCTCACCTACGGAAATCCGGGACAGGAGTGAAAAACTGTTTTTT. Its translation is CASSPTEIRDRSEKLFF.

The chain recombines TRBV9 with TRBJ2-3; 7 bases are shared with TRBD2. Trimming took 7 bases from V and 0 from J; bases not matched to a gene: 8. CDR3 length: 15 amino acids. The germline V gene encodes CDR1 SGDLS and CDR2 YYNGEE. The CDR3 is CASSSRRGSTDTQYF. CDR3 bases: TGTGCCAGCTCCTCCCGGCGGGGGAGCACAGATACGCAGTATTTT.

The V call is TRBV2, the J call TRBJ1-1; D is perhaps TRBD1 (5 bases). With 4 bases removed from V and 2 bases from J, the gap between germline ends came to 14 bases. This CDR3 spans 15 amino acids. Per germline, CDR1 SNHLY and CDR2 FYNNEI. The CDR3 sequence: CASSADTGENTEAFF. CDR3 DNA: TGTGCCAGCAGTGCAGACACGGGGGAAAACACTGAAGCTTTCTTT. Supplemented by reference TRBV2 and TRBJ1-1, the full variable domain reads EPEVTQTPSHQVTQMGQEVILRCVPISNHLYFYWYRQILGQKVEFLVSFYNNEISEKSEIFDDQFSVERPDGSNFTLKIRSTKLEDSAMYFCASSADTGENTEAFFGQGTRLTVV.

V is TRBV7-2 and J is TRBJ2-2, with 7 positions matching TRBD2. The germline CDR1 and CDR2 sequences are SGHTA and FQGNSA. The trim removed 4 bases at V and 9 bases at J, leaving 11 bases unmatched. The CDR3 runs 15 residues. This CDR3 is CASSSRREVVRELFF. CDR3 nucleotide sequence: TGTGCCAGCAGCTCGCGCCGGGAGGTAGTTAGGGAGCTGTTTTTT.

Concerning this clone itself: In the same sample, other DNA sequences code for this CDR3. The CDR3 nucleotides are TGTGCCAGCTTTCGGGGAACTGAAGCTTTCTTT. Amino acid sequence: CASFRGTEAFF. The chain combines TRBV6-5 with TRBJ1-1; D unclear. CDR3 length equals 11 residues. CDR1 is MNHEY and CDR2 is SVGAGI in the germline V gene. Trimming took off 8 bases at V and 5 bases at J, with 9 bases between the two ends.

This chain joins TRBV18 and TRBJ1-3, with D unclear. Germline CDR1 and CDR2: KGHSH and LQKENI. The CDR3 contains 16 residues. Trimming left V 2 bases short and J 0 bases short, with 11 bases between. The CDR3 coding sequence is TGTGCCAGCTCACCAGAGACCACGGGCTCTGGAAACACCATATATTTT. It specifies CASSPETTGSGNTIYF.

In regard to this clone: This same CDR3 is encoded by further DNA sequences in the sample. The J gene is TRBJ1-2, the V gene TRBV5-1; weak D call: TRBD1 (5 bases). V dropped 0 bases and J dropped 7 bases, with 10 bases sitting between them. Germline assignment: CDR1 SGHRS and CDR2 YFSETQ. The CDR3 runs to 13 residues. Written as DNA, the CDR3 is TGCGCCAGCAGCTTGGCCGGGAGGGGTGGCTACACCTTC. This translates into CASSLAGRGGYTF.

The chain joins TRBV10-3 to TRBJ2-3, with TRBD1 identical over 7 bases. The V segment lost 4 bases and the J segment 2 bases; nucleotides outside the gene matches: 12. The CDR3 spans 17 residues. Germline V gene lookup returns CDR1 ENHRY and CDR2 SYGVKD. This CDR3 reads CAISGSGGTVNTDTQYF. The CDR3, as DNA: TGTGCCATCAGTGGATCGGGTGGGACAGTCAACACAGATACGCAGTATTTT.